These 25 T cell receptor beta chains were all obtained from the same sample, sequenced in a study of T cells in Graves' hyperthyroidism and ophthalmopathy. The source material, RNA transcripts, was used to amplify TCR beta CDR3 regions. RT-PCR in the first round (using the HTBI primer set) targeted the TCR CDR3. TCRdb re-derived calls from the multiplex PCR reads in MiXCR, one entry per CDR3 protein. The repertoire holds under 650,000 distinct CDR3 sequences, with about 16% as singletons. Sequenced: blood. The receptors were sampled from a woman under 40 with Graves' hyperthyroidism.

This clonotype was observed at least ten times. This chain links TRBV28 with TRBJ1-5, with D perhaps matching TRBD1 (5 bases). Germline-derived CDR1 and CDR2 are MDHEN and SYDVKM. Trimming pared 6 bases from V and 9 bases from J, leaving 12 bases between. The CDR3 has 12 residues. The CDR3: CASRRQYWPQHF. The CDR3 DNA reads TGTGCCAGCAGACGACAGTACTGGCCCCAGCATTTT.

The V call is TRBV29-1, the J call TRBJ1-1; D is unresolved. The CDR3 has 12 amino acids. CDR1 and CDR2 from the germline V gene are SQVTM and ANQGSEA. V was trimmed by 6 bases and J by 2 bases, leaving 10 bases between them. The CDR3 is CSVLFTNTEAFF. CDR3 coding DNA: TGCAGCGTCCTTTTCACCAACACTGAAGCTTTCTTT.

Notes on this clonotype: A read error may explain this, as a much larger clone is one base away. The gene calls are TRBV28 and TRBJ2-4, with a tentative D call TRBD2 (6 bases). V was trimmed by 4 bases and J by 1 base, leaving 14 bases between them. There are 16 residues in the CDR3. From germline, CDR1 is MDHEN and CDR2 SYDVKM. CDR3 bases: TGTGCCAGCAGTTCCCGGGGGAATGTGGCCAAAAACATTCAGTACTTC. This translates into CASSSRGNVAKNIQYF.

CDR3 protein: CASSIGGLAGTVEQYF. CDR3 nucleotides: TGTGCCAGTAGTATCGGAGGACTAGCGGGGACGGTCGAGCAGTACTTC. The V gene is TRBV19, the J gene TRBJ2-7, with TRBD2 matching 12 bases. Per the germline V gene, CDR1 is LNHDA and CDR2 is SQIVND (reference sequence). The CDR3 runs 16 residues. V was pared by 3 bases and J by 6 bases, with 9 bases of the junction left unmatched.

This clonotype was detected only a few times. The chain's CDR3 is CATSDSTTWDEQFF. For the CDR3, the DNA is TGTGCCACCAGTGATTCGACTACTTGGGATGAGCAGTTCTTC. The chain employs TRBV24-1 and TRBJ2-1; D perhaps matches TRBD2 (5 bases). From germline, CDR1 is KGHDR and CDR2 SFDVKD. The V end lost 2 bases, the J end lost 8 bases, and 12 bases lay between the germline ends. This CDR3 has 14 amino acids.

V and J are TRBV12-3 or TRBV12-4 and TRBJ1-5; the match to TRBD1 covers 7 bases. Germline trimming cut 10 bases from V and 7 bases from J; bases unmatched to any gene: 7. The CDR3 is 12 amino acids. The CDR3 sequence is CATAQGSQPQHF. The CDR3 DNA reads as TGTGCCACCGCACAGGGGTCACAGCCCCAGCATTTT.

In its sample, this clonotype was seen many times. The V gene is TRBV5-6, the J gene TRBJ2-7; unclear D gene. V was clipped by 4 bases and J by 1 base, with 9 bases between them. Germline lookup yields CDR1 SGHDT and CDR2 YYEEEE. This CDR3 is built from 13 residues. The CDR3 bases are TGTGCCAGCAGCGCGATGCGGTCCTACGAGCAGTACTTC. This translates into CASSAMRSYEQYF. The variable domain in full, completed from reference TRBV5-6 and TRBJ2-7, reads DAGVTQSPTHLIKTRGQQVTLRCSPKSGHDTVSWYQQALGQGPQFIFQYYEEEERQRGNFPDRFSGHQFPNYSSELNVNALLLGDSALYLCASSAMRSYEQYFGPGTRLTVT.

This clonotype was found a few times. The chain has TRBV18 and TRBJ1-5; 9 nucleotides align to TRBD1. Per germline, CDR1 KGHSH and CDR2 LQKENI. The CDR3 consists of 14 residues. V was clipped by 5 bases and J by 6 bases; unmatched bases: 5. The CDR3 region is CASSDRGTSQPQHF. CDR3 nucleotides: TGTGCCAGCTCAGACAGGGGGACGAGTCAGCCCCAGCATTTT. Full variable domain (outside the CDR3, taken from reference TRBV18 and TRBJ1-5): NAGVMQNPRHLVRRRGQEARLRCSPMKGHSHVYWYRQLPEEGLKFMVYLQKENIIDESGMPKERFSAEFPKEGPSILRIQQVVRGDSAAYFCASSDRGTSQPQHFGDGTRLSIL.

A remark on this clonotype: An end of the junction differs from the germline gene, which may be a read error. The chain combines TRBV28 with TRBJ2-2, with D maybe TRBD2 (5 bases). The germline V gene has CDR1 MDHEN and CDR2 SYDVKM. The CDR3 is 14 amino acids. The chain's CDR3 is CASSSPPDTGEPFF. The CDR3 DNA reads TGTGCCAGCAGTTCCCCGCCCGACACCGGGGAGCCGTTTTTT.

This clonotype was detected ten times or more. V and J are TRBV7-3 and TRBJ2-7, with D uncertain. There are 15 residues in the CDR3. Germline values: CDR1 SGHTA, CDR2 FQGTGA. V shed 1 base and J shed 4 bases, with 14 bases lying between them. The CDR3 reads CASSLNGGNQYEQYF. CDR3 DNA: TGTGCCAGCAGCTTAAACGGTGGGAACCAGTACGAGCAGTACTTC.

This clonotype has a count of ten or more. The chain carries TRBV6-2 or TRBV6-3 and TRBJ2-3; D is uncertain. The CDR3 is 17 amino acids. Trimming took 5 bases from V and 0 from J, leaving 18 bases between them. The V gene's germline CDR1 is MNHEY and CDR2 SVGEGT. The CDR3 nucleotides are TGTGCCAGCAGTCCGCCGGCTGGCACGCGTAGCACAGATACGCAGTATTTT. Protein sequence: CASSPPAGTRSTDTQYF.

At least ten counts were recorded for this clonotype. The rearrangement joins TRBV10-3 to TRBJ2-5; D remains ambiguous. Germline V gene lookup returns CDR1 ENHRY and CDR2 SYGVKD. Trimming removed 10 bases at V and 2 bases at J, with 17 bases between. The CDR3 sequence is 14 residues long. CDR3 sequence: CATSASTDQETQYF. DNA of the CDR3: TGTGCCACCTCAGCGTCGACTGATCAAGAGACCCAGTACTTC.

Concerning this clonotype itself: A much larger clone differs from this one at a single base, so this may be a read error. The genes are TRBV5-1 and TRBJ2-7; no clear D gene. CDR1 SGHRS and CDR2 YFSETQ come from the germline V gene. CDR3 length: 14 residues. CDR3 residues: CASSLSQSSDEQYF. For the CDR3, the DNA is TGCGCCAGCAGCTTGTCTCAGAGCTCCGACGAGCAGTACTTC.

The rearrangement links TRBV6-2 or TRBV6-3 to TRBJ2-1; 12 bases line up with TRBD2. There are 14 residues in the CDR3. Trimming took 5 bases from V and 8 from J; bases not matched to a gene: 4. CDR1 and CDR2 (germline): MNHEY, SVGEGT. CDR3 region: CASSQRTSGDEQFF. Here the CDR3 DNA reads TGTGCCAGCAGTCAACGGACTAGCGGGGATGAGCAGTTCTTC.

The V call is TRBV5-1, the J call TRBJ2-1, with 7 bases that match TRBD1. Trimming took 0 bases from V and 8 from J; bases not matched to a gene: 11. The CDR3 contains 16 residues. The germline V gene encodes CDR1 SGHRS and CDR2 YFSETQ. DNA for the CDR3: TGCGCCAGCAGCTTGGTTAGGGGGCGCGGTGGGGATGAGCAGTTCTTC. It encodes CASSLVRGRGGDEQFF. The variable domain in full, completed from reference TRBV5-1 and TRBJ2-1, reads KAGVTQTPRYLIKTRGQQVTLSCSPISGHRSVSWYQQTPGQGLQFLFEYFSETQRNKGNFPGRFSGRQFSNSRSEMNVSTLELGDSALYLCASSLVRGRGGDEQFFGPGTRLTVL.

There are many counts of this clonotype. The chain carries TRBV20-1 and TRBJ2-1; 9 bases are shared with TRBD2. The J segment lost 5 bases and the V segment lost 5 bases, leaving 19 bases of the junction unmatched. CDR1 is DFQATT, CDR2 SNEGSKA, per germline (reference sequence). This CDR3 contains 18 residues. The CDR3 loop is CSADPGLATLLRNNEQFF. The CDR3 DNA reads TGCAGTGCTGATCCGGGACTAGCAACTCTTCTGAGAAACAATGAGCAGTTCTTC.

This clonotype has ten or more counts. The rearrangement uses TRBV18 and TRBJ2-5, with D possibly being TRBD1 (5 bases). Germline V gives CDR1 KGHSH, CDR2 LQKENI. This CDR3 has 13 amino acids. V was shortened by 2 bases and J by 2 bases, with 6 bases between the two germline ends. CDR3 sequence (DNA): TGTGCCAGCTCACCAAGACAGCAAGAGACCCAGTACTTC. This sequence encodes CASSPRQQETQYF.

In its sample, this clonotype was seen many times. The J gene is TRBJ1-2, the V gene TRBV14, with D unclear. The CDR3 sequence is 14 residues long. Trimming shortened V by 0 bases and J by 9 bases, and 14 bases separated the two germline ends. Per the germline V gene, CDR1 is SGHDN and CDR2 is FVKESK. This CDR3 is CASSQDPGSQRYTF. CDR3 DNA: TGTGCCAGCAGCCAAGATCCGGGGTCCCAACGCTACACCTTC. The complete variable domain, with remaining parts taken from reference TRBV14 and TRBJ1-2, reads EAGVTQFPSHSVIEKGQTVTLRCDPISGHDNLYWYRRVMGKEIKFLLHFVKESKQDESGMPNNRFLAERTGGTYSTLKVQPAELEDSGVYFCASSQDPGSQRYTFGSGTRLTVV.

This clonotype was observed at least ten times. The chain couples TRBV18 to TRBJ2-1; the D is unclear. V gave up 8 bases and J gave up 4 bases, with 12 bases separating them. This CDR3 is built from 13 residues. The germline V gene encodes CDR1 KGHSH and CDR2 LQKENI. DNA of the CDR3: TGTGCCAGCAGCCCAGACTCATACAATGAGCAGTTCTTC. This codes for CASSPDSYNEQFF.

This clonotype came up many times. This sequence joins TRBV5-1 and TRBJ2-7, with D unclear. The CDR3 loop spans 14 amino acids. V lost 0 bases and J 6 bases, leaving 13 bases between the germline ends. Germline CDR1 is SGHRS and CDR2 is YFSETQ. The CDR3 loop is CASSLGPLGSEQYF. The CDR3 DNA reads TGCGCCAGCAGCTTGGGCCCCCTAGGAAGCGAGCAGTACTTC. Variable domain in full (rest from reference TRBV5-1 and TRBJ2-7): KAGVTQTPRYLIKTRGQQVTLSCSPISGHRSVSWYQQTPGQGLQFLFEYFSETQRNKGNFPGRFSGRQFSNSRSEMNVSTLELGDSALYLCASSLGPLGSEQYFGPGTRLTVT.

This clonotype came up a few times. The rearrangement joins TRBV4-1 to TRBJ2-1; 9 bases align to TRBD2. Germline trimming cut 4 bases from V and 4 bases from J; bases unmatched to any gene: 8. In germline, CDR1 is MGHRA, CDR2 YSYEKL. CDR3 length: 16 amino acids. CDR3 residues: CASSPQLAGQYNEQFF. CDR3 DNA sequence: TGCGCCAGCAGCCCTCAACTAGCGGGCCAATACAATGAGCAGTTCTTC.

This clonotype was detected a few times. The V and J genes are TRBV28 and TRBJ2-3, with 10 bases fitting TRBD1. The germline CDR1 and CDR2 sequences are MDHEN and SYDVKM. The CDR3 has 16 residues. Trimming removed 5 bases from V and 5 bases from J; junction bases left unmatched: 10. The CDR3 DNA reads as TGTGCCAGCAGTGTAGGGACAGGGGTTATATTAGATACGCAGTATTTT. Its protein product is CASSVGTGVILDTQYF.

The CDR3 sequence: CASTRTGSGSSNYGYTF. CDR3 sequence (DNA): TGTGCCAGTACAAGGACAGGGTCGGGCTCTTCTAACTATGGCTACACCTTC. The chain uses TRBV19 and TRBJ1-2; 8 positions match TRBD1. Germline CDR1 reads LNHDA; CDR2 reads SQIVND (reference sequence). V lost 7 bases and J lost 0; bases outside the gene matches: 13. The CDR3 runs 17 residues.

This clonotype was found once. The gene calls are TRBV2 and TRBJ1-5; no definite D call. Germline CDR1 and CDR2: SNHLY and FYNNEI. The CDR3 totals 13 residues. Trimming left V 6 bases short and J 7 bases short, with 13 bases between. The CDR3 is CASRGRGGQPQHF. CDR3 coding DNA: TGTGCCAGCAGGGGGAGAGGAGGGCAGCCCCAGCATTTT.

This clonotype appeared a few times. The CDR3 here is CAISEGVQYF. The CDR3 DNA reads as TGTGCCATCAGTGAGGGGGTGCAGTATTTT. This sequence joins TRBV10-3 and TRBJ2-3; D gene uncertain. Germline V CDR1 and CDR2: ENHRY, SYGVKD. Between the trimmed V and J ends, which lost 2 bases and 11 bases, there was a span of 5 bases. The CDR3 runs 10 residues.